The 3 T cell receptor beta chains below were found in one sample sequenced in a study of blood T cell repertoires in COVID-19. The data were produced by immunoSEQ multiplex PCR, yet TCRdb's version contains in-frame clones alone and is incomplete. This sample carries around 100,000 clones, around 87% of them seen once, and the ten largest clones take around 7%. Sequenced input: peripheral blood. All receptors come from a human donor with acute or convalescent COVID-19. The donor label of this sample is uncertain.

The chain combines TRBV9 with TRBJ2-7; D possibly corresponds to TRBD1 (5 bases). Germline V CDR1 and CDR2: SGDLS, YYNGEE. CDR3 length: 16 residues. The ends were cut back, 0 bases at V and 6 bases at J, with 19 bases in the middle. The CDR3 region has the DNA TGTGCCAGCAGCGTAGGGGGCGGTCAGGCAAGGGGCGAGCAGTACTTC. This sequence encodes CASSVGGGQARGEQYF.

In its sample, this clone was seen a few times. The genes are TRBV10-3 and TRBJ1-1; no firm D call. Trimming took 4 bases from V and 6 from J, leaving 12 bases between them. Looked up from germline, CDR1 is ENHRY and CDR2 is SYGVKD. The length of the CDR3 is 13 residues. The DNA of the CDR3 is TGTGCCATCAGTGCGGGGTCCGGCGCTGAAGCTTTCTTT. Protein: CAISAGSGAEAFF.

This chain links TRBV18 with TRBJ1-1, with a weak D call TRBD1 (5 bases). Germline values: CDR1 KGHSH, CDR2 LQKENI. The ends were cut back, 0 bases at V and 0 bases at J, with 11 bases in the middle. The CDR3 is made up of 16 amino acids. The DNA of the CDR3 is TGTGCCAGCTCACCACCGGAGGGACGTATGAACACTGAAGCTTTCTTT. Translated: CASSPPEGRMNTEAFF. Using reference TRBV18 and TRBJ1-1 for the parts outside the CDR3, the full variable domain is NAGVMQNPRHLVRRRGQEARLRCSPMKGHSHVYWYRQLPEEGLKFMVYLQKENIIDESGMPKERFSAEFPKEGPSILRIQQVVRGDSAAYFCASSPPEGRMNTEAFFGQGTRLTVV.